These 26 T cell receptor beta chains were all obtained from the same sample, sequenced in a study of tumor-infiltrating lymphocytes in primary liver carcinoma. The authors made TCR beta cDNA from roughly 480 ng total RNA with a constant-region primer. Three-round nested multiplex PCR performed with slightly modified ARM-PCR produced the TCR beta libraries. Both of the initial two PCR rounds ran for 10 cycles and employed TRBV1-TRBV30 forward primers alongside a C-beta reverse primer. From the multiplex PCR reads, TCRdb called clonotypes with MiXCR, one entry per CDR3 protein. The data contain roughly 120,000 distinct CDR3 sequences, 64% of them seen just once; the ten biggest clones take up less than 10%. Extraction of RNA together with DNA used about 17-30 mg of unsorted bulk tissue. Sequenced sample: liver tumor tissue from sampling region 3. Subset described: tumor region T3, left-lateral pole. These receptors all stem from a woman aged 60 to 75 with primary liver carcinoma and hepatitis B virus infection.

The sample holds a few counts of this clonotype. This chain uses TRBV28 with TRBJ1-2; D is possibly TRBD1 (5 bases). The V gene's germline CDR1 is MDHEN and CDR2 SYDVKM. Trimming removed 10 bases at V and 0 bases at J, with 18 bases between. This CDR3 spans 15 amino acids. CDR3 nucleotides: TGTGCCACCGGGACTCTTGTATTAGCTAACTATGGCTACACCTTC. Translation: CATGTLVLANYGYTF.

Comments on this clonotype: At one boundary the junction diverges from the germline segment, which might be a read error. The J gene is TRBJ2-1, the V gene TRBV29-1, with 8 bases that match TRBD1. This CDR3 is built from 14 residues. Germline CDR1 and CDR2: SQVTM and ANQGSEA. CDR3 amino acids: CSAIHQGALNEQFF. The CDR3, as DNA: TGTAGCGCAATCCATCAGGGGGCACTTAATGAGCAGTTCTTC.

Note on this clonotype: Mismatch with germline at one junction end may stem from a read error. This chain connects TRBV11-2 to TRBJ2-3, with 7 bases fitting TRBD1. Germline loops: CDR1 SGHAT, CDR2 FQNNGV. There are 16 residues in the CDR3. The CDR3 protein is CASSLAGQAIIGTQYF. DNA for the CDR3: TGCGCCAGCAGCTTAGCCGGACAGGCGATCATAGGTACGCAGTATTTT.

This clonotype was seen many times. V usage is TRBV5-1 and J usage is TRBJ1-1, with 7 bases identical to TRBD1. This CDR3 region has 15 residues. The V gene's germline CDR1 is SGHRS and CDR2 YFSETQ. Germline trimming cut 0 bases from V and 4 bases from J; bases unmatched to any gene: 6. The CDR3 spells CASSLESGGATEAFF. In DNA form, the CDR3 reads TGCGCCAGCAGCTTGGAATCAGGGGGTGCCACTGAAGCTTTCTTT.

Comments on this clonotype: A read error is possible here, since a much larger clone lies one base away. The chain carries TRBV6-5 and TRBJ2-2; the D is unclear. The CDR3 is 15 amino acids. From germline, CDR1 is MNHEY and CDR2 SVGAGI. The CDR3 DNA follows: TGTGCCAACAGTTACGACTCCCCGAACACCGGGGAGCTGTTTTTT. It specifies CANSYDSPNTGELFF.

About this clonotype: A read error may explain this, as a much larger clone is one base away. CDR3 loop: CASSQIGPDTQYF. CDR3 DNA sequence: TGTGCCAGCAGCCAGATTGGGCCAGATACGCAGTATTTT. J is TRBJ2-3 and V is TRBV5-6, with D unclear. Germline V lookup: CDR1 SGHDT, CDR2 YYEEEE. With 4 bases removed from V and 4 bases from J, the gap between germline ends came to 10 bases. The CDR3 sequence is 13 residues long.

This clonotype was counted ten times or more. Here the CDR3 DNA reads TGTGCCAGCAGCTTAGGCGGGCCGGCCTACGAGCAGTACTTC. Translation gives CASSLGGPAYEQYF. V is TRBV7-9 and J is TRBJ2-7, with D possibly matching TRBD2 (5 bases). The CDR3 is 14 residues long. V lost 1 base to trimming and J lost 2 bases, with 9 bases between them. CDR1 and CDR2 (germline): SEHNR, FQNEAQ (reference sequence).

The CDR3 nucleotides are TGTGCCAGCCGAAATCCGGTACTGGGGGCGTCTGAGCAGTTCTTC. Its protein product is CASRNPVLGASEQFF. The gene calls are TRBV6-1 and TRBJ2-1; perhaps TRBD1 as D (6 bases). Germline assignment: CDR1 MNHNS and CDR2 SASEGT. Trimming removed 8 bases from V and 9 bases from J, with 23 bases in between. The CDR3 extends over 15 amino acids.

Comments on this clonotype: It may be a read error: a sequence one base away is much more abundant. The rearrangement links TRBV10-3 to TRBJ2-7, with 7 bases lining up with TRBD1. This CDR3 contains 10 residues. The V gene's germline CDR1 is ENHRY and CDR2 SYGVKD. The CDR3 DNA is TGTGCCATGACAGGGTCCGAGCAGTGCTTC. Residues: CAMTGSEQCF.

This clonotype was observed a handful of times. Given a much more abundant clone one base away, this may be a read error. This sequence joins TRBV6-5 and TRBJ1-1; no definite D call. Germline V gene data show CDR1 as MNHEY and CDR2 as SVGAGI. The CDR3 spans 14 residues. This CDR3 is CASSYSVVNIEAFF. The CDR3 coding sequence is TGTGCCAGCAGTTACAGCGTGGTGAACATTGAAGCTTTCTTT.

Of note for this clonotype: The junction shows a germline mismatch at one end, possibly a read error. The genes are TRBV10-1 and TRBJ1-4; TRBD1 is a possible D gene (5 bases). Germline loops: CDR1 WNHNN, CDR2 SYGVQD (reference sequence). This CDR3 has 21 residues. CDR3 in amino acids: CAISDPGRPISLCEEGEKLFF. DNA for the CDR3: TGCGCCATCAGTGACCCAGGGCGCCCCATAAGCCTCTGCGAGGAGGGTGAAAAACTGTTTTTT.

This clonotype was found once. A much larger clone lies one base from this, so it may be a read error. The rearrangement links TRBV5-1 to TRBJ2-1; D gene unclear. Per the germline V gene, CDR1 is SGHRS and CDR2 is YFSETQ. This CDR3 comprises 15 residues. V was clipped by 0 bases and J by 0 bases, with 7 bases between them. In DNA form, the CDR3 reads TGCGCCAGCAGCTTGGGGATAGTCTCCTACAATGAGCAGTTCTTC. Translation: CASSLGIVSYNEQFF.

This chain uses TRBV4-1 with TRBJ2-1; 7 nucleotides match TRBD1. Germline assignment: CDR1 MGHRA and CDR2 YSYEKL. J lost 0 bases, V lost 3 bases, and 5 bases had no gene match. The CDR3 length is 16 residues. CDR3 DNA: TGCGCCAGCAGCCACGCAGGGGGTGGCTCCTACAATGAGCAGTTCTTC. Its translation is CASSHAGGGSYNEQFF.

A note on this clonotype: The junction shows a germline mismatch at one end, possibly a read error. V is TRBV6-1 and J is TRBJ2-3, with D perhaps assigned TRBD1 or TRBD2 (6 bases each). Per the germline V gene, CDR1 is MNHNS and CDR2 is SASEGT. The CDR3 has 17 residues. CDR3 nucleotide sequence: TGTGCCAACAGTGCCCAAGACGGGAACGGGGGCATAGATACGCAGTATTTT. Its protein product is CANSAQDGNGGIDTQYF.

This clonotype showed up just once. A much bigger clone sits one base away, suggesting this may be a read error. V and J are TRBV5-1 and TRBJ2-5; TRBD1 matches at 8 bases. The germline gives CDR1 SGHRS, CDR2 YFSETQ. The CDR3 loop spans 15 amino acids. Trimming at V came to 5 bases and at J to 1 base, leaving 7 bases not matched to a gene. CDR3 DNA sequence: TGCGCCAGCAGGGCAGGGGGCATCACCCAAGAGACCCAGTACTTC. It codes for CASRAGGITQETQYF. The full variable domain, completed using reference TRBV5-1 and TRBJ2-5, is KAGVTQTPRYLIKTRGQQVTLSCSPISGHRSVSWYQQTPGQGLQFLFEYFSETQRNKGNFPGRFSGRQFSNSRSEMNVSTLELGDSALYLCASRAGGITQETQYFGPGTRLLVL.

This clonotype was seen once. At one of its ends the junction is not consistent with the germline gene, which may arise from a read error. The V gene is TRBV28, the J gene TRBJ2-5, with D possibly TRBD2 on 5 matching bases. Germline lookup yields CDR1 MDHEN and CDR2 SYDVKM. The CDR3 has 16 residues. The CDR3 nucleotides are TGTGACAGCAATTCAGTGTTTATCGACGGGGTAGAGACCCAGTACTTC. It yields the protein CDSNSVFIDGVETQYF. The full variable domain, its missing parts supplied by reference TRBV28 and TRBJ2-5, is DVKVTQSSRYLVKRTGEKVFLECVQDMDHENMFWYRQDPGLGLRLIYFSYDVKMKEKGDIPEGYSVSREKKERFSLILESASTNQTSMYLCDSNSVFIDGVETQYFGPGTRLLVL.

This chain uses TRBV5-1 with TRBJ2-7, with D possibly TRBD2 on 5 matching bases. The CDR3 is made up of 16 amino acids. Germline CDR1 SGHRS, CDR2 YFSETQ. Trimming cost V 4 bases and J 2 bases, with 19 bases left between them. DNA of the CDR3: TGCGCCAGCAGCATCGGTGTCGGGGTACCAACCTACGAGCAGTACTTC. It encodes CASSIGVGVPTYEQYF.

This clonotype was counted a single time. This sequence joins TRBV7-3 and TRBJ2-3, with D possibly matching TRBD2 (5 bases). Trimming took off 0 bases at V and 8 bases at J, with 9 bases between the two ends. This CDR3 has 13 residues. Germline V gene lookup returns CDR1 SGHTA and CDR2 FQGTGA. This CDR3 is CASSLTLGGTQYF. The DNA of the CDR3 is TGTGCCAGCAGCTTAACCTTAGGAGGTACGCAGTATTTT.

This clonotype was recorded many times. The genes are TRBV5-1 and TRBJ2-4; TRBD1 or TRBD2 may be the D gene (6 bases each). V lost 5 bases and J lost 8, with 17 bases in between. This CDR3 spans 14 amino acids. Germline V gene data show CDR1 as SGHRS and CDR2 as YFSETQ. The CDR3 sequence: CASSWKGGEDIQYF. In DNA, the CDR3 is TGCGCCAGCAGTTGGAAGGGGGGCGAGGACATTCAGTACTTC.

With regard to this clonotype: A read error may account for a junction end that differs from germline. The CDR3 bases are TGTGCCGGTAGCCCGAATCGCGGGAGCTGGTTAGGAGATACACAGTATTTT. It encodes CAGSPNRGSWLGDTQYF. The gene calls are TRBV11-2 and TRBJ2-3, with 7 bases identical to TRBD2. CDR3 length equals 17 residues. CDR1 and CDR2 from the germline V gene are SGHAT and FQNNGV.

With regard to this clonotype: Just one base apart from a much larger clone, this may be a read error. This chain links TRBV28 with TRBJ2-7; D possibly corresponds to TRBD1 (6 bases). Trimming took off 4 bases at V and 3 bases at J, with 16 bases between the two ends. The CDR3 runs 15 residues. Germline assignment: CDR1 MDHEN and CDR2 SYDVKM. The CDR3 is CASSSTGVSYYEQYF. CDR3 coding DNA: TGTGCCAGCAGTTCGACAGGAGTCTCATACTACGAGCAGTACTTC.

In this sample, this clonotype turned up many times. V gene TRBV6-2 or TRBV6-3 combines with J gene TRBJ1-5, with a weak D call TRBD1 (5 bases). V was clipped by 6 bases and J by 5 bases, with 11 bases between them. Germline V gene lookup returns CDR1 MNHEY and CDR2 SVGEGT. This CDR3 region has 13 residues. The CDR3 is CASSGRGYQPQHF. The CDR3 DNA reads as TGTGCCAGCAGCGGGCGGGGCTATCAGCCCCAGCATTTT.

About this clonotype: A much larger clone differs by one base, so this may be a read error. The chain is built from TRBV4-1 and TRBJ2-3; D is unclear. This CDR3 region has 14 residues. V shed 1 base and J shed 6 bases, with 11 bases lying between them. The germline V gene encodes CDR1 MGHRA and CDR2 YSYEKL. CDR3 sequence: CASSQACQRDTQYF. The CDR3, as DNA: TGCGCCAGCAGCCAAGCGTGTCAAAGGGATACGCAGTATTTT.

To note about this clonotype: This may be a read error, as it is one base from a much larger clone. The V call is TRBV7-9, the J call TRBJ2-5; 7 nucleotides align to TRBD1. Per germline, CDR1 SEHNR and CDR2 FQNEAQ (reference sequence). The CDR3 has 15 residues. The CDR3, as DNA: TGTGCCTGCAGCAGGGGGAGTGTCGGGGAGGAGACCCAGTACTTC. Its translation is CACSRGSVGEETQYF.

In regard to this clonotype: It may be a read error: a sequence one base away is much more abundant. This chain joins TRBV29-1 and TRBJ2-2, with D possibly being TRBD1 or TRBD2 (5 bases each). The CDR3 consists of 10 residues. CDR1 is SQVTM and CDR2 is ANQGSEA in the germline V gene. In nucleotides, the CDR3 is TGCGGGACCTACACCGAGGAGCTGTTTTTT. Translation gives CGTYTEELFF.

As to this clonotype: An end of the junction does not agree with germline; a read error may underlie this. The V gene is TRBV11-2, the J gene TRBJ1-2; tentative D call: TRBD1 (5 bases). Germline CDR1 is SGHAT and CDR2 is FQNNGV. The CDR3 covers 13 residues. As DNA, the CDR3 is TGTACCAGCAGCTCCGGGACGGAATATGGTTACACCTTC. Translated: CTSSSGTEYGYTF. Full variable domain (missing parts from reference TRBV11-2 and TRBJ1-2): EAGVAQSPRYKIIEKRQSVAFWCNPISGHATLYWYQQILGQGPKLLIQFQNNGVVDDSQLPKDRFSAERLKGVDSTLKIQPAKLEDSAVYLCTSSSGTEYGYTFGSGTRLTVV.